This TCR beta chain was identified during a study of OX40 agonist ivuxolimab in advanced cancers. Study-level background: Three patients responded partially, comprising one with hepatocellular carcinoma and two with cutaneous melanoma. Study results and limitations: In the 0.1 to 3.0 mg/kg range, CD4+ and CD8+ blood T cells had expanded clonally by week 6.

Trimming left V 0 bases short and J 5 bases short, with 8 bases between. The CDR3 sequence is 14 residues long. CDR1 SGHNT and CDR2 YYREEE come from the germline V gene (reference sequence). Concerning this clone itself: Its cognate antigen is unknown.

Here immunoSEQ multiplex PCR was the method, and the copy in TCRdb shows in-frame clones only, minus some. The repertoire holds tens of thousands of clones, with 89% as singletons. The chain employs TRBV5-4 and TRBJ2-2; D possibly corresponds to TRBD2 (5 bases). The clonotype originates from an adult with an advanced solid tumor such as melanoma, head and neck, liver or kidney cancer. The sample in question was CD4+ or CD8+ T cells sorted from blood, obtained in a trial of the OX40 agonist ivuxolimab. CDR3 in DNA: TGTGCCAGCAGCTTGGATGGGGAGACCGGGGAGCTGTTTTTT. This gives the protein CASSLDGETGELFF.